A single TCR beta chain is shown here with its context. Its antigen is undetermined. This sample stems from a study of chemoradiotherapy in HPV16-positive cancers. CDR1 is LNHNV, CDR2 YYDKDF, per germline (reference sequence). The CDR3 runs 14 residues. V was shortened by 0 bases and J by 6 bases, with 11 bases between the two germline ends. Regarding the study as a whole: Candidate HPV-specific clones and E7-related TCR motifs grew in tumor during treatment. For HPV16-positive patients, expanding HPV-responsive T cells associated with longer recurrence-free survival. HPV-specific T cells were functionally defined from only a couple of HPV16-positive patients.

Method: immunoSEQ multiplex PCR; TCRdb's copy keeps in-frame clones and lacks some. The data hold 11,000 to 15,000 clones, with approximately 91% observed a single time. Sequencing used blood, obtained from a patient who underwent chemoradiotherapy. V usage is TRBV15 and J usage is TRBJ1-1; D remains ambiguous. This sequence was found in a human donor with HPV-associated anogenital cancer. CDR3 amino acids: CATSRDRASAEAFF. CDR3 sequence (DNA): TGTGCCACCAGCAGAGATCGGGCGTCGGCTGAAGCTTTCTTT.